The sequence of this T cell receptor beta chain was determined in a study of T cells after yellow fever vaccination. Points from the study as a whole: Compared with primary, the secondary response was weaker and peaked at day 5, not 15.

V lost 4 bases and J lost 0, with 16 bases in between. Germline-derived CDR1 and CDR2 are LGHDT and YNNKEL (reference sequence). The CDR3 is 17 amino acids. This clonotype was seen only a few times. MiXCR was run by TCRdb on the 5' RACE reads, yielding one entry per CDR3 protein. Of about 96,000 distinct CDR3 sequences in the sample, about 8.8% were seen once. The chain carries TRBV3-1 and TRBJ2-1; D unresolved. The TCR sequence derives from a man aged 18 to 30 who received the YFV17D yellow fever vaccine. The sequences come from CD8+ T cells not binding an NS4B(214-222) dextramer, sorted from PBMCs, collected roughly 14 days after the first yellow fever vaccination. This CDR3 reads CASSRPRTVSSYNEQFF. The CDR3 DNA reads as TGTGCCAGCAGCCGCCCAAGGACGGTGAGCTCCTACAATGAGCAGTTCTTC.